The following is a TCR beta chain sequence with its context. This clonotype was observed at least ten times. The antigen this receptor binds is unknown. No much larger clone exists at a distance of one base, and base qualities are not known. The CDR1 and CDR2 encoded by the germline V gene are SGHTA and FQGNSA. Counted from cysteine to phenylalanine, this CDR3 has 15 amino acids. Of all the DNA, just the CDR3 is kept, 45 bases in frame from base 1. A distance of 8 bases separates the germline ends of V and J, which lose 2 bases and 0 bases respectively. The treatment or condition tag for this specimen amounts to: in vitro stimulation with specific CMV peptide epitopes to enrich CMV-specific T cells. This sample stems from a study of T cell repertoires in cytomegalovirus infection (dated by TCRdb to about 2019). Describing the broader study: Recently identified HLA-C-restricted CMV epitopes, whose presentation resists viral immunomodulation, were targeted by peptide stimulations together with well-studied HLA-B-restricted epitopes. Because public TCR beta signatures pointed to carriage of CMV infection together with the matching HLA type, the HLA type of each donor mattered for the analysis. The investigation overall reported the following: In both this cohort and an independent 352-donor cohort, the cumulative frequency of public TCR beta family members distinguished carriers of CMV infection plus the relevant HLA type. In the ex vivo response, HLA-C-restricted CMV-specific TCR beta clonotypes were dominant, and in two of eight donors the single most frequent clonotype came from this HLA-C-restricted group.

The instrument was an Illumina HiSeq 1500. The public reads were reanalyzed by TCRdb: fastp trimming at Q25, MiXCR alignment, in-frame beta chains only. Each CDR3 protein gets just one entry, which takes the most common genes and DNA from the rows behind it. This sample lists 750,000 to 900,000 distinct CDR3 sequences; almost 30% were detected once. Under 15% of the sample goes to the ten largest clones. The rearranged chain carries TRBV7-2 and TRBJ2-4, with no reliable assignment of the D segment. The sample consisted of cultured CD8+ T cells from PBMCs, taken from culture after CMV antigen stimulation. The receptor comes from a human donor in good health (CMV status not recorded). Some clones in this sample may be carry-over from other donors' samples. This receptor has the CDR3 CASSLLTLAKNIQYF. The nucleotides read TGTGCCAGCAGCTTACTAACCCTAGCCAAAAACATTCAGTACTTC.